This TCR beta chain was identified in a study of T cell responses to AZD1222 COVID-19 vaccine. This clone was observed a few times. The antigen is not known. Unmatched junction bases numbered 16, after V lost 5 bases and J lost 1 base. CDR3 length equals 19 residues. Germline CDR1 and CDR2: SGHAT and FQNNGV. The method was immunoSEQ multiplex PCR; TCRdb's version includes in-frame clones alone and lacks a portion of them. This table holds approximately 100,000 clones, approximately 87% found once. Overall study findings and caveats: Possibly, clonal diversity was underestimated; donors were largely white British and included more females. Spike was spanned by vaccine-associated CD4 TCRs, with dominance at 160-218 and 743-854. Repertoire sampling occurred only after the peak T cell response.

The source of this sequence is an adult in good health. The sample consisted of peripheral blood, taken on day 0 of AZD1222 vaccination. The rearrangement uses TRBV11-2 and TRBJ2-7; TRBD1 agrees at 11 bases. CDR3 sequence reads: CASSGPRTGGLRGSYEQYF. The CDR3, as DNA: TGTGCCAGCAGCGGACCCCGGACAGGGGGCCTGAGGGGGTCCTACGAGCAGTACTTC.